The entry that follows covers one TCR beta chain sequence. Its cognate antigen is unknown. V was shortened by 5 bases and J by 0 bases, with 12 bases between the two germline ends. This CDR3 has 15 residues. The V gene's germline CDR1 is ENHRY and CDR2 SYGVKD. This specimen comes from a study of cytomegalovirus exposure and HLA in healthy donors. Sampled while nominally healthy, donors likely had unrecorded immune exposures. PCR employed 60 Vbeta and 13 Jbeta primers. Profiled with immunoSEQ multiplex PCR; TCRdb holds only in-frame clones, not every one. The profile covers 90,000 to 120,000 clones, with 77% appearing a single time and 4.2% taken by the ten largest. Study findings and constraints: Later analysis demonstrated an association between a missense DCLRE1C variant and TCR beta V- and J-gene trimming. Testing in vitro showed three CMV-associated chains specific for CMV antigens. Presence/absence comparisons presumed near-even sequencing depth among donors.

Sequencing was done on a sample of PBMCs. The chain carries TRBV10-3 and TRBJ2-3; TRBD2 might be the D (6 bases). The clonotype comes from a male donor in good health and CMV-seronegative. CDR3 amino acids: CAISSMSGSTDTQYF. CDR3 DNA: TGTGCCATCAGTTCGATGAGCGGGAGCACAGATACGCAGTATTTT.